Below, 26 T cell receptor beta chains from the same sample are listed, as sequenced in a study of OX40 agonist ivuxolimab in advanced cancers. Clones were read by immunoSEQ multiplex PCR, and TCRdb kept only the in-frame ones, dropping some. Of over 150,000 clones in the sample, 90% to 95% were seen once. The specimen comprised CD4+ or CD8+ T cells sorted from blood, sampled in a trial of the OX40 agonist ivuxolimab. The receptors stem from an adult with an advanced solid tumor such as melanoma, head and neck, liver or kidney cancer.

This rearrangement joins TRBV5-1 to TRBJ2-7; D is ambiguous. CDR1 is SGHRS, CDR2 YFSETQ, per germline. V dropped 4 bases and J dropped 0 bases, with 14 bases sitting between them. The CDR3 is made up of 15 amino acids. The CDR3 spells CASSPDGLTSYEQYF. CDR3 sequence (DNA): TGCGCCAGCAGCCCCGACGGCCTTACCTCCTACGAGCAGTACTTC.

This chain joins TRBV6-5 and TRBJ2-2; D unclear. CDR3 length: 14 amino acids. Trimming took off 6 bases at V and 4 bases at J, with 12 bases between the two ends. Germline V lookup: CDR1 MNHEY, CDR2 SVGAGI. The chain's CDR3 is CASRTSRITGELFF. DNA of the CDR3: TGTGCCAGCAGAACAAGCAGAATCACCGGGGAGCTGTTTTTT.

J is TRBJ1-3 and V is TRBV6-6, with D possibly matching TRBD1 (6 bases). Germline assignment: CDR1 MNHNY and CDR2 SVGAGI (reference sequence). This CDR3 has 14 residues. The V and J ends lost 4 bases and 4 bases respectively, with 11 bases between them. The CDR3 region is CASSLDSSGNTIYF. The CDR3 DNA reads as TGTGCCAGCAGTTTGGACAGTTCAGGAAACACCATATATTTT.

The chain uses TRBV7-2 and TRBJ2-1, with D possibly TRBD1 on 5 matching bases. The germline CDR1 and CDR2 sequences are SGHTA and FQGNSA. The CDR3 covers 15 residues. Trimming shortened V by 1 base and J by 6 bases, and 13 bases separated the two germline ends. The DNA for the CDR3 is TGTGCCAGCAGCTTAGGCAGGGCGTACCTCAATGAGCAGTTCTTC. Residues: CASSLGRAYLNEQFF.

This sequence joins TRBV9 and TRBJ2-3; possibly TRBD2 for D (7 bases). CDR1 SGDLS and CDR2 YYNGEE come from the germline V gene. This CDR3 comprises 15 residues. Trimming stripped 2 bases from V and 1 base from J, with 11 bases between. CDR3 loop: CASSVGGARTDTQYF. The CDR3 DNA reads TGTGCCAGCAGCGTTGGGGGGGCCCGCACAGATACGCAGTATTTT.

This CDR3 is CASGRGQKETQYF. The DNA for the CDR3 is TGTGCCAGCGGCAGGGGGCAAAAAGAGACCCAGTACTTC. The chain links TRBV5-6 to TRBJ2-5, with 8 nucleotides matching TRBD1. The length of the CDR3 is 13 residues. The V gene end was trimmed by 7 bases and the J gene end by 3 bases; junction bases not matched to a gene: 5. The germline V gene has CDR1 SGHDT and CDR2 YYEEEE.

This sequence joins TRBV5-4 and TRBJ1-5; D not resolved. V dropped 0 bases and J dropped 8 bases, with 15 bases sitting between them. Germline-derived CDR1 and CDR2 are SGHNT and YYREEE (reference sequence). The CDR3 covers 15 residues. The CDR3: CASSLGAGQGEPQHF. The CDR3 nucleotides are TGTGCCAGCAGCTTGGGGGCCGGCCAAGGAGAGCCCCAGCATTTT.

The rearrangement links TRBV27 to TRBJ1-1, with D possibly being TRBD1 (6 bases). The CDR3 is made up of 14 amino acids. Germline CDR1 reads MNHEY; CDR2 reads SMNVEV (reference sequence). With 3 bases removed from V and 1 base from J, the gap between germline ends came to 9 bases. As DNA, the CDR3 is TGTGCCAGCAGTTTTTTAGGGGGGAACACTGAAGCTTTCTTT. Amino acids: CASSFLGGNTEAFF.

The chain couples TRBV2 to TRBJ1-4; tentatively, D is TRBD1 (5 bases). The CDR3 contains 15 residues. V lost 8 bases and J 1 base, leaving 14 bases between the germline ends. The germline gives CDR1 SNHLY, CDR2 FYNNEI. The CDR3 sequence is CASFPRVLTNEKLFF. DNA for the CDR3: TGTGCCAGCTTCCCCAGGGTTCTAACTAATGAAAAACTGTTTTTT. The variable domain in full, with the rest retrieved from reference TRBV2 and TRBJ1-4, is EPEVTQTPSHQVTQMGQEVILRCVPISNHLYFYWYRQILGQKVEFLVSFYNNEISEKSEIFDDQFSVERPDGSNFTLKIRSTKLEDSAMYFCASFPRVLTNEKLFFGSGTQLSVL.

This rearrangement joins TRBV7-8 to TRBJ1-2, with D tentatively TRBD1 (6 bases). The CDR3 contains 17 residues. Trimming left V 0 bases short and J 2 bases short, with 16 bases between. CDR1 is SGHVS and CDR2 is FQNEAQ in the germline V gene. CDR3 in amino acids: CASSLAGREGGNYGYTF. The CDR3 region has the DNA TGTGCCAGCAGCTTAGCAGGCCGGGAAGGGGGAAACTATGGCTACACCTTC.

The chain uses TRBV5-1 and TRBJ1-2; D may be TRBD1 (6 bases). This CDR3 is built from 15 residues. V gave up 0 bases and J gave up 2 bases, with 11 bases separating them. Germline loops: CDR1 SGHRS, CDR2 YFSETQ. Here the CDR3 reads CASSLEQGSNYGYTF. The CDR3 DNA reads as TGCGCCAGCAGCTTGGAACAGGGAAGCAACTATGGCTACACCTTC.

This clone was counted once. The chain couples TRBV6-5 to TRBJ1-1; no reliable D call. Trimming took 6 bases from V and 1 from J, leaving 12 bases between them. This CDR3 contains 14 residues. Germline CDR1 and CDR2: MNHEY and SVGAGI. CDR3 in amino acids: CASRRSGGNTEAFF. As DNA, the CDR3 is TGTGCCAGCAGGCGCAGTGGAGGGAACACTGAAGCTTTCTTT.

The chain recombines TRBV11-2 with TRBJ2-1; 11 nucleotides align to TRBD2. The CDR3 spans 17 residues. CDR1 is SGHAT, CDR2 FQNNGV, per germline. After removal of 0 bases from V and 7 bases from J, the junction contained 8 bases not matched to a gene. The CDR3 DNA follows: TGTGCCAGCAGCTTAGATAGGAGTACTAGCGGGAGTAATGAGCAGTTCTTC. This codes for CASSLDRSTSGSNEQFF. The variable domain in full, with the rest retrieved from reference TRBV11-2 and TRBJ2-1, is EAGVAQSPRYKIIEKRQSVAFWCNPISGHATLYWYQQILGQGPKLLIQFQNNGVVDDSQLPKDRFSAERLKGVDSTLKIQPAKLEDSAVYLCASSLDRSTSGSNEQFFGPGTRLTVL.

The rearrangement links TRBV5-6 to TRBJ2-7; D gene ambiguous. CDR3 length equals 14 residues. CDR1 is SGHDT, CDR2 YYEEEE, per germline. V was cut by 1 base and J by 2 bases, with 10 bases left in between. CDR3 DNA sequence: TGTGCCAGCAGCTTGTATACAGTTACCTACGAGCAGTACTTC. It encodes CASSLYTVTYEQYF.

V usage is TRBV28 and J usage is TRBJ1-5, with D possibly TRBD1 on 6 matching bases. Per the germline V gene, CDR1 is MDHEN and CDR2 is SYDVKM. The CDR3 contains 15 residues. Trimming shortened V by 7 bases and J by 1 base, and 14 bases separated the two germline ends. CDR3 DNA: TGTGCCAGCACCCCGGGGACACAAAGCAATCAGCCCCAGCATTTT. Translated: CASTPGTQSNQPQHF.

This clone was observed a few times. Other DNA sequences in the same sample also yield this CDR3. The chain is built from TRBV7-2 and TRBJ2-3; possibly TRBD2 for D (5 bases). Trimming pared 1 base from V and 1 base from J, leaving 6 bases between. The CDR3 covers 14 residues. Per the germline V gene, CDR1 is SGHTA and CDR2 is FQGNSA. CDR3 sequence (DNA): TGTGCCAGCAGCTTAGTGAGGGGCACAGATACGCAGTATTTT. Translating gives CASSLVRGTDTQYF.

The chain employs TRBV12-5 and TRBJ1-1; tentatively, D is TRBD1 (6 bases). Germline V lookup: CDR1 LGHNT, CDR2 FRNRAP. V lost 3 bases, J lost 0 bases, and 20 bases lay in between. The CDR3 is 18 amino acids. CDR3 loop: CASGLQGGGPLMNTEAFF. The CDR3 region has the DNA TGTGCTAGTGGTTTACAGGGTGGAGGCCCTCTCATGAACACTGAAGCTTTCTTT.

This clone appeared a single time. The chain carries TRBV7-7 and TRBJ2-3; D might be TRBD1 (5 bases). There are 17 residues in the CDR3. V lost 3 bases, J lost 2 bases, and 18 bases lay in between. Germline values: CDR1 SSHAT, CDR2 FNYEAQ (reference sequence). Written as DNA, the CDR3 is TGTGCCAGCAGCTTGGGGCCCCTAGTCGGGCACACAGATACGCAGTATTTT. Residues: CASSLGPLVGHTDTQYF. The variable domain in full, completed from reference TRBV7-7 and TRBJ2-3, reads GAGVSQSPRYKVTKRGQDVTLRCDPISSHATLYWYQQALGQGPEFLTYFNYEAQPDKSGLPSDRFSAERPEGSISTLTIQRTEQRDSAMYRCASSLGPLVGHTDTQYFGPGTRLTVL.

DNA of the CDR3: TGTGCCAGTACAGGGGGAAGGACTGGAAACACCATATATTTT. This encodes CASTGGRTGNTIYF. This chain joins TRBV13 and TRBJ1-3, with 8 bases matching TRBD1. V shed 9 bases, J shed 2 bases, and the junction held 6 bases outside the gene matches. Germline V gene sequence: CDR1 PRHDT, CDR2 FYEKMQ (reference sequence). The CDR3 spans 14 residues.

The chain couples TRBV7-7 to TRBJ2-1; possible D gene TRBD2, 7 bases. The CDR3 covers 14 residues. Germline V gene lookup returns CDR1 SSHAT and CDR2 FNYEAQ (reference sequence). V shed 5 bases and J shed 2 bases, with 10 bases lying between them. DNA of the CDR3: TGTGCCAGCAGCGGGGGGGGCCCCTACAATGAGCAGTTCTTC. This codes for CASSGGGPYNEQFF. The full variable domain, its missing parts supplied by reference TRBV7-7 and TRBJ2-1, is GAGVSQSPRYKVTKRGQDVTLRCDPISSHATLYWYQQALGQGPEFLTYFNYEAQPDKSGLPSDRFSAERPEGSISTLTIQRTEQRDSAMYRCASSGGGPYNEQFFGPGTRLTVL.

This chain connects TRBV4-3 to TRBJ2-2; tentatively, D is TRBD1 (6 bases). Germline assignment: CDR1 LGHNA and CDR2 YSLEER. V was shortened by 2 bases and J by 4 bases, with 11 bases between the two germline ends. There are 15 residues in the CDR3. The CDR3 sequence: CASSQHWTATGELFF. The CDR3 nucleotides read TGCGCCAGCAGCCAACACTGGACAGCCACCGGGGAGCTGTTTTTT.

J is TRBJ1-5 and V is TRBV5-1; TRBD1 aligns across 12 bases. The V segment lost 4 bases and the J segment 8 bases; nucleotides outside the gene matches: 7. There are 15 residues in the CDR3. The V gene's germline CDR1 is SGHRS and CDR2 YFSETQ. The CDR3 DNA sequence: TGCGCCAGCAGCCTGGGACAGGGGGCGAGAGAGCCCCAGCATTTT. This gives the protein CASSLGQGAREPQHF.

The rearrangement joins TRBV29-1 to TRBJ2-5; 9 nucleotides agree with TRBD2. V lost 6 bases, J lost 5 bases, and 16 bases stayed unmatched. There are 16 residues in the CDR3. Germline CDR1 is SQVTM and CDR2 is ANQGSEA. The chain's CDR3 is CSVGGREAVLVETQYF. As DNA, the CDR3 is TGCAGCGTCGGCGGGAGGGAGGCTGTATTGGTGGAGACCCAGTACTTC. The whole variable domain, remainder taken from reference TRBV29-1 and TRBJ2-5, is SAVISQKPSRDICQRGTSLTIQCQVDSQVTMMFWYRQQPGQSLTLIATANQGSEATYESGFVIDKFPISRPNLTFSTLTVSNMSPEDSSIYLCSVGGREAVLVETQYFGPGTRLLVL.

CDR3 nucleotide sequence: TGTGCCAGCAGTTTATCCCCGAGGGGCGGAGAGACCCAGTACTTC. Its translation is CASSLSPRGGETQYF. The V gene is TRBV27, the J gene TRBJ2-5; either TRBD1 or TRBD2 may supply D (5 bases each). Trimming left V 0 bases short and J 4 bases short, with 12 bases between. Germline V gene lookup returns CDR1 MNHEY and CDR2 SMNVEV (reference sequence). The CDR3 extends over 15 amino acids.

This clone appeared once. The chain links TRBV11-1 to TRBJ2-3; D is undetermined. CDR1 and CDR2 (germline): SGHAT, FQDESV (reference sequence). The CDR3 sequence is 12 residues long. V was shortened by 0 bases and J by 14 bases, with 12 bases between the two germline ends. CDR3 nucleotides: TGTGCCAGCAGCTTAGCAGTCTCCGAAGCGTATTTT. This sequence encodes CASSLAVSEAYF.

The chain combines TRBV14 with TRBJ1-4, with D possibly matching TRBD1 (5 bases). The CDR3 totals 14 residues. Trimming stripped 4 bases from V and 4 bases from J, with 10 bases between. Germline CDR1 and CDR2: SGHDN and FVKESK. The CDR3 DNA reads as TGTGCCAGCAGCCTTGGAGGGGTTAATGAAAAACTGTTTTTT. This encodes CASSLGGVNEKLFF.